The clone carrying this T cell receptor beta chain has just a few counts. Its specificity is unknown. The junction and the germline gene differ at one end; a read error may be behind it. From germline, CDR1 is MNHEY and CDR2 SVGEGT. The length of the CDR3 is 11 residues. The data belong to a study of T cells after yellow fever vaccination. Study information: SMART-Seq v4 Ultra Low Input served to prepare low-cell-number fractions. The study, taken as a whole, reports: Weaker overall was a secondary response that nonetheless peaked faster, on day 5 versus 15. Just a small share of clonotypes turned up in the CD4 compartment as well as the CD8 compartment.

5'RACE template switching generated TCR cDNA, adding a universal primer site and UMIs. TCRdb passed the 5' RACE reads through MiXCR, listing each CDR3 protein once. Of about 340,000 distinct CDR3 sequences in the sample, roughly 4.3% were seen once. The material was PBMCs, obtained 5 days after the yellow fever booster vaccination. The rearrangement joins TRBV6-2 or TRBV6-3 to TRBJ2-3, with a possible D match to TRBD1 (6 bases). The sequence came from a man younger than 35 who received the YFV17D yellow fever vaccine. DNA of the CDR3: TGTGCCAGCAGTCAGACAGGCACGCCGTATTTT. It encodes CASSQTGTPYF.